What follows is one T cell receptor beta chain and its context. Each CDR3 protein gets one entry after TCRdb re-called the 5' RACE reads with MiXCR. The sample carries 210,000 or so distinct CDR3 sequences, 27% recorded once. The J segment lost 2 bases and the V segment lost 4 bases, leaving 8 bases of the junction unmatched. This CDR3 has 16 residues. CDR1 LGHDT and CDR2 YNNKEL come from the germline V gene (reference sequence). These data are taken from a study of T-cell memory formation after mild COVID-19. This clonotype was obtained from an adult woman who had mild COVID-19 (a few samples of this study predate the infection). Cell type and time point are not known. Sequencing was performed on PBMCs or a T cell subset sorted from them (not recorded which). This chain joins TRBV3-1 and TRBJ2-3; TRBD2 matches at 8 bases. CDR3 DNA sequence: TGTGCCAGCAGCCGACCAGCGGGGGTAAACACAGATACGCAGTATTTT. As protein: CASSRPAGVNTDTQYF.